A single TCR beta chain is shown here with its context. Its antigen is unidentified. This entry comes from a study of cytomegalovirus exposure and HLA in healthy donors. PCR amplification relied on 60 Vbeta primers (plus 13 Jbeta primers). Clones were sequenced by immunoSEQ multiplex PCR, and TCRdb holds only the in-frame ones, with some missing. The repertoire holds roughly 130,000 clones, 80% seen once, with under 3% in the top ten. V gave up 1 base and J gave up 2 bases; unmatched junction bases: 5. The CDR3 loop spans 16 amino acids. From germline, CDR1 is LGHNT and CDR2 FRNRAP. Study-level findings and limits: For cytomegalovirus status, the classifier reportedly gave diagnoses with high specificity and sensitivity. Roughly uniform sequencing depth across donors was assumed, possibly incorrectly. As a later analysis showed, a missense DCLRE1C variant was linked to trimming of TCR beta V- and J-genes.

This TCR was sampled from a man under 40 in good health and CMV-seronegative. V gene TRBV12-5 combines with J gene TRBJ2-1; 7 positions agree with TRBD2. Source material: PBMCs. In nucleotides, the CDR3 is TGTGCTAGTGGTTTGGGACTAGCTGCGACCTACAATGAGCAGTTCTTC. Amino acids: CASGLGLAATYNEQFF.